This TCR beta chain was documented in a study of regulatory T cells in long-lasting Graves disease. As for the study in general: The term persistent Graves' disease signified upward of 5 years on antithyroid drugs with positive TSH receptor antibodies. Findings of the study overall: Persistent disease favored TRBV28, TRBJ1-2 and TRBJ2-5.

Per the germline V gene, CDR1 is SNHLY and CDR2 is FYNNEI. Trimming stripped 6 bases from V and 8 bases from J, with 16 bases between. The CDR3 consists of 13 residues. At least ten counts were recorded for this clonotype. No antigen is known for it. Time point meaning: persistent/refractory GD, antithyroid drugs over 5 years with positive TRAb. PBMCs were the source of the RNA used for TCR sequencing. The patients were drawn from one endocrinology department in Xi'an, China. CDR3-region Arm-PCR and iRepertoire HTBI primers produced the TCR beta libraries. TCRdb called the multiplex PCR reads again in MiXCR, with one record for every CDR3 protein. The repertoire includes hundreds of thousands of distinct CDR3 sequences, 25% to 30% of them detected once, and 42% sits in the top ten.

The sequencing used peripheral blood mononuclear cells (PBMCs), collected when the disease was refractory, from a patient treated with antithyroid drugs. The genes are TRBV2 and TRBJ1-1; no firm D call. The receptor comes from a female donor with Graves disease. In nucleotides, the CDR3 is TGTGCCAGCAGGAACACCCGTGGGTCCGAAGCTTTCTTT. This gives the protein CASRNTRGSEAFF.